These 27 T cell receptor beta chains came from one sample sequenced in a study of identical twins listed by TCRdb under 2016. Receptor amplification or capture employed 5' RACE. TCRdb records Illumina HiSeq 2000 as the sequencer. Clones were called with MiXCR by TCRdb after fastp trimmed the public reads at Q25, and only in-frame beta chains were retained. Each CDR3 protein appears once, grouped with its most common genes and DNA. The table for this sample lists hundreds of thousands of distinct CDR3 sequences; approximately 6.8% of them were counted only once. Around 5% of the sample is taken by the ten largest. The same specimen was also included in a second study, on yellow fever vaccine responses in identical twins.

Input material: CD8+ T cells sorted from blood. The source of these receptors is a woman aged 18-30 years in good health.

This clonotype showed up many times. V gene TRBV5-1 combines with J gene TRBJ2-7; D remains unclear. CDR3 length: 12 amino acids. The V and J ends lost 5 bases and 1 base respectively, with 7 bases between them. Germline-derived CDR1 and CDR2 are SGHRS and YFSETQ. The CDR3 sequence is CASRDGSYEQYF. The CDR3 DNA reads as TGCGCCAGCAGGGACGGTTCCTACGAGCAGTACTTC.

This clonotype turned up a few times. The chain recombines TRBV23-1 with TRBJ2-2; D remains ambiguous. TRBV23-1 is assigned to the ORF class and has an uncertain function. Trimming shortened V by 4 bases and J by 5 bases, and 5 bases separated the two germline ends. This CDR3 contains 12 residues. CDR3: CASSRLTGELFF. CDR3 nucleotide sequence: TGCGCCAGCAGTCGTTTAACCGGGGAGCTGTTTTTT.

CDR3 bases: TGTGCCAGCAGTCCGATGATCGTAGCGAGGGAGCAGTACTTC. This encodes CASSPMIVAREQYF. The V and J genes are TRBV28 and TRBJ2-7, with a possible D match to TRBD2 (5 bases). CDR1 is MDHEN, CDR2 SYDVKM, per germline. Between the trimmed V and J ends, which lost 5 bases and 7 bases, there was a span of 18 bases. This CDR3 is 14 amino acids long.

A few counts support this clonotype. The V call is TRBV27, the J call TRBJ2-1; no definite D call. CDR1 and CDR2 (germline): MNHEY, SMNVEV (reference sequence). The V gene lost 8 bases and the J gene lost 0 bases, with 8 bases spanning the gap. The CDR3 has 13 amino acids. In DNA, the CDR3 is TGTGCCAGCTCGGAACACTCCTACAATGAGCAGTTCTTC. Encoded protein: CASSEHSYNEQFF.

The V and J genes are TRBV28 and TRBJ2-2; the D is unclear. This CDR3 spans 12 amino acids. CDR1 is MDHEN, CDR2 SYDVKM, per germline. V was pared by 4 bases and J by 9 bases, with 9 bases between. CDR3 region: CASSSSPWELFF. In DNA, the CDR3 is TGTGCCAGCAGTTCGTCCCCCTGGGAGCTGTTTTTT.

J is TRBJ2-7 and V is TRBV7-9, with 7 nucleotides matching TRBD2. After removal of 5 bases from V and 6 bases from J, the junction contained 7 bases not matched to a gene. The CDR3 has 13 amino acids. The germline V gene encodes CDR1 SEHNR and CDR2 FQNEAQ (reference sequence). CDR3 protein: CASSARDYGEQYF. CDR3 DNA: TGTGCCAGCAGCGCCCGGGACTACGGCGAGCAGTACTTC.

This clonotype was found many times. CDR3 protein: CASSPSWGGGTSTDTQYF. DNA for the CDR3: TGTGCCAGCAGCCCGTCCTGGGGCGGGGGGACTAGCACAGATACGCAGTATTTT. This chain joins TRBV11-1 and TRBJ2-3; 8 nucleotides align to TRBD2. The CDR3 is 18 amino acids. The germline gives CDR1 SGHAT, CDR2 FQDESV (reference sequence). V shed 5 bases, J shed 0 bases, and the junction held 13 bases outside the gene matches. Complete variable domain (other parts from reference TRBV11-1 and TRBJ2-3): EAEVAQSPRYKITEKSQAVAFWCDPISGHATLYWYRQILGQGPELLVQFQDESVVDDSQLPKDRFSAERLKGVDSTLKIQPAELGDSAMYLCASSPSWGGGTSTDTQYFGPGTRLTVL.

This clonotype was seen repeatedly, ten times or more. The chain links TRBV5-1 to TRBJ2-3; 7 bases match TRBD2. J lost 0 bases, V lost 4 bases, and 5 bases had no gene match. Germline V gene data show CDR1 as SGHRS and CDR2 as YFSETQ. This CDR3 spans 15 amino acids. CDR3 bases: TGCGCCAGCAGCACCGGGACTATCAGCACAGATACGCAGTATTTT. Protein: CASSTGTISTDTQYF. Variable domain in full (rest from reference TRBV5-1 and TRBJ2-3): KAGVTQTPRYLIKTRGQQVTLSCSPISGHRSVSWYQQTPGQGLQFLFEYFSETQRNKGNFPGRFSGRQFSNSRSEMNVSTLELGDSALYLCASSTGTISTDTQYFGPGTRLTVL.

This clonotype was detected only a few times. V gene TRBV11-2 combines with J gene TRBJ1-1, with D perhaps matching TRBD1 (5 bases). In germline, CDR1 is SGHAT, CDR2 FQNNGV. V was shortened by 0 bases and J by 4 bases, with 9 bases between the two germline ends. The CDR3 is 14 residues long. Here the CDR3 DNA reads TGTGCCAGCAGCTTAGAGTGGGGGGTCACTGAAGCTTTCTTT. It specifies CASSLEWGVTEAFF.

This clonotype occurred a few times. The rearrangement links TRBV11-2 to TRBJ2-2; D ambiguous. The germline V and J ends were trimmed by 1 base and 9 bases, with 6 bases remaining between them. CDR3 length equals 12 residues. The germline V gene encodes CDR1 SGHAT and CDR2 FQNNGV. Here the CDR3 reads CASSLGLRELFF. CDR3 bases: TGTGCCAGCAGCTTAGGGCTCCGGGAGCTGTTTTTT.

Ten or more counts support this clonotype. The rearrangement links TRBV7-9 to TRBJ2-1; 9 bases match TRBD2. This CDR3 has 16 residues. With 3 bases clipped from V and 4 bases from J, the junction kept 7 bases outside the gene matches. Germline V gives CDR1 SEHNR, CDR2 FQNEAQ (reference sequence). The CDR3 region is CASSFWGLAIYNEQFF. The CDR3, as DNA: TGTGCCAGCAGCTTCTGGGGACTAGCTATATACAATGAGCAGTTCTTC. Combining the CDR3 with reference TRBV7-9 and TRBJ2-1 gives the whole variable domain DTGVSQNPRHKITKRGQNVTFRCDPISEHNRLYWYRQTLGQGPEFLTYFQNEAQLEKSRLLSDRFSAERPKGSFSTLEIQRTEQGDSAMYLCASSFWGLAIYNEQFFGPGTRLTVL.

This clonotype was counted ten times or more. The chain is built from TRBV29-1 and TRBJ1-2; D is possibly TRBD1 (6 bases). V was clipped by 4 bases and J by 4 bases, with 13 bases between them. This CDR3 is built from 13 residues. CDR1 and CDR2 from the germline V gene are SQVTM and ANQGSEA. In nucleotides, the CDR3 is TGCAGCGTTGCGGACACGGGGGCCTATGGCTACACCTTC. Translating gives CSVADTGAYGYTF.

This clonotype was observed a handful of times. The rearrangement links TRBV12-3 or TRBV12-4 to TRBJ2-5; D is possibly TRBD1 or TRBD2 (5 bases each). The ends were cut back, 11 bases at V and 1 base at J, with 17 bases in the middle. The length of the CDR3 is 14 residues. CDR3 sequence: CAVGGPWGQETQYF. The CDR3 DNA reads as TGTGCCGTTGGGGGACCATGGGGCCAAGAGACCCAGTACTTC.

In this sample, this clonotype turned up many times. The rearrangement links TRBV28 to TRBJ1-5; no clear D gene. The CDR3 has 13 residues. Germline V gene sequence: CDR1 MDHEN, CDR2 SYDVKM. Trimming shortened V by 6 bases and J by 0 bases, and 6 bases separated the two germline ends. The CDR3 region is CASRVYSNQPQHF. The CDR3 region has the DNA TGTGCCAGCAGAGTATATAGCAATCAGCCCCAGCATTTT.

This clonotype showed up many times. This sequence joins TRBV10-3 and TRBJ2-7; 10 bases fit TRBD1. The V gene end was trimmed by 6 bases and the J gene end by 5 bases; junction bases not matched to a gene: 7. The CDR3 extends over 14 amino acids. Per germline, CDR1 ENHRY and CDR2 SYGVKD. CDR3 sequence reads: CAIRSGTGVNEQYV. CDR3 DNA sequence: TGTGCCATCAGGTCCGGGACAGGGGTGAACGAGCAGTACGTC.

This rearrangement joins TRBV7-9 to TRBJ2-5, with D possibly matching TRBD2 (5 bases). The CDR3 covers 13 residues. Germline V gene data show CDR1 as SEHNR and CDR2 as FQNEAQ (reference sequence). The ends were cut back, 2 bases at V and 5 bases at J, with 9 bases in the middle. As DNA, the CDR3 is TGTGCCAGCAGCTTATCCGGGATTGAGACCCAGTACTTC. This codes for CASSLSGIETQYF.

This clonotype was recorded at least ten times. The chain links TRBV12-3 or TRBV12-4 to TRBJ2-3; 14 bases are shared with TRBD2. The V segment lost 2 bases and the J segment 4 bases; nucleotides outside the gene matches: 2. The CDR3 loop spans 16 amino acids. The CDR3 reads CASSLTGLAGADTQYF. DNA of the CDR3: TGTGCCAGCAGTTTAACGGGACTAGCGGGAGCAGATACGCAGTATTTT.

This clonotype was counted a few times. V usage is TRBV28 and J usage is TRBJ2-2, with D possibly TRBD2 on 5 matching bases. This CDR3 has 14 residues. Germline V gene data show CDR1 as MDHEN and CDR2 as SYDVKM. Trimming cost V 2 bases and J 7 bases, with 11 bases left between them. This CDR3 is CASSLGGSSGELFF. The CDR3 nucleotides read TGTGCCAGCAGTTTAGGAGGCTCGAGCGGGGAGCTGTTTTTT.

Concerning this clonotype: A much larger clone is a single base away; this may be a read error. V is TRBV20-1 and J is TRBJ2-4, with 8 nucleotides matching TRBD2. This CDR3 has 17 amino acids. Germline V gives CDR1 DFQATT, CDR2 SNEGSKA (reference sequence). CDR3 in DNA: TGCTGTGCTAGAACAGACTCAGCGGGAGTTGCCAAAAACATTCAGTACTTC. It translates to CCARTDSAGVAKNIQYF.

This clonotype has at least ten counts. This sequence joins TRBV29-1 and TRBJ2-1, with D possibly matching TRBD2 (5 bases). Trimming cost V 3 bases and J 6 bases, with 9 bases left between them. This CDR3 has 12 amino acids. In germline, CDR1 is SQVTM, CDR2 ANQGSEA. DNA for the CDR3: TGCAGCGTTGACTCGGGAATCAATGAGCAGTTCTTC. Translation: CSVDSGINEQFF.

This clonotype was found a few times. This chain connects TRBV4-2 to TRBJ1-6; no clear D gene. CDR1 LGHNA and CDR2 YNFKEQ come from the germline V gene. The V end lost 0 bases, the J end lost 3 bases, and 12 bases lay between the germline ends. The CDR3 spans 17 residues. The DNA for the CDR3 is TGTGCCAGCAGCCAAGACGGCACTCTTCACTATAATTCACCCCTCCACTTT. Translated, it gives CASSQDGTLHYNSPLHF.

The chain links TRBV6-1 to TRBJ2-7; 7 bases match TRBD1. Germline CDR1 is MNHNS and CDR2 is SASEGT. There are 13 residues in the CDR3. Trimming took 5 bases from V and 2 from J; bases not matched to a gene: 3. The CDR3 DNA is TGTGCCAGCAGTAAGACAGGGACCTACGAGCAGTACGTC. It codes for CASSKTGTYEQYV.

As concerns this clonotype: Germline is not matched at one junction end, which may reflect a read error. V usage is TRBV2 and J usage is TRBJ2-5; 7 nucleotides line up with TRBD1. This CDR3 has 19 residues. Germline V gene lookup returns CDR1 SNHLY and CDR2 FYNNEI. This chain's CDR3 is CACSSRGPKDRRNEETQYF. The CDR3 DNA reads as TGTGCCTGCAGCTCTAGGGGTCCCAAGGACAGGAGGAATGAAGAGACCCAGTACTTC.

This clonotype was detected many times. The chain links TRBV4-1 to TRBJ2-3, with TRBD2 identical over 8 bases. With 9 bases clipped from V and 0 bases from J, the junction kept 8 bases outside the gene matches. Germline CDR1 and CDR2: MGHRA and YSYEKL. The CDR3 spans 15 residues. The CDR3 loop is CASLRASGSTDTQYF. The CDR3 bases are TGCGCCAGTCTCCGGGCTAGCGGGAGCACAGATACGCAGTATTTT.

Many counts were recorded for this clonotype. V is TRBV29-1 and J is TRBJ2-1, with D unclear. CDR3 length: 15 residues. Trimming took off 1 base at V and 0 bases at J, with 10 bases between the two ends. The germline V gene encodes CDR1 SQVTM and CDR2 ANQGSEA. This chain's CDR3 is CSVEGSPGSYNEQFF. CDR3 bases: TGCAGCGTTGAAGGGTCCCCGGGCTCCTACAATGAGCAGTTCTTC.

The sample holds many counts of this clonotype. The CDR3 is CSVAPVYMGNTEAFF. CDR3 in DNA: TGCAGCGTTGCCCCTGTTTATATGGGGAACACTGAAGCTTTCTTT. The V gene is TRBV29-1, the J gene TRBJ1-1; D is uncertain. CDR3 length: 15 residues. Between the trimmed V and J ends, which lost 4 bases and 1 base, there was a span of 16 bases. Germline loops: CDR1 SQVTM, CDR2 ANQGSEA.

This chain connects TRBV4-1 to TRBJ2-1; TRBD1 is a possible D gene (6 bases). The CDR3 length is 14 residues. V was cut by 4 bases and J by 3 bases, with 10 bases left in between. Germline CDR1 reads MGHRA; CDR2 reads YSYEKL. CDR3: CASSREQGYNEQFF. DNA for the CDR3: TGCGCCAGCAGCCGAGAACAGGGCTACAATGAGCAGTTCTTC.